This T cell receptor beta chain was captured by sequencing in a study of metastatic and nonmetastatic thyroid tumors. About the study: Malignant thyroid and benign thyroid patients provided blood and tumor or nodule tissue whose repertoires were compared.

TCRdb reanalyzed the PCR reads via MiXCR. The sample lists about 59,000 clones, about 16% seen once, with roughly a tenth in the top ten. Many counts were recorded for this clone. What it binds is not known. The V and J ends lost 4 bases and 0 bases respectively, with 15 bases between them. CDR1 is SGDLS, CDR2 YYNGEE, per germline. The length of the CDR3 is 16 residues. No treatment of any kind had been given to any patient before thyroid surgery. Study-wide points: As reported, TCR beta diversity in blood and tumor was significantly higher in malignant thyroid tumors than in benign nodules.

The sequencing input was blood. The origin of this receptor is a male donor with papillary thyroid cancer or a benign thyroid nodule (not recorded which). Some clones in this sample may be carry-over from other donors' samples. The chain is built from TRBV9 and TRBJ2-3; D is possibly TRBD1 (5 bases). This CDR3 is CASSSGPQGSTDTQYF. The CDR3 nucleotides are TGTGCCAGCAGCTCAGGACCTCAGGGAAGCACAGATACGCAGTATTTT.